This TCR beta chain was captured in a study of OX40 agonist ivuxolimab in advanced cancers. For the study at large: The dose of intravenous ivuxolimab that patients received every 2 weeks ranged from 0.01 to 10 mg/kg. Hepatocellular carcinoma, melanoma, renal cell or head and neck cancer occurred in dose-escalation patients.

Notes on this clone: The antigen remains undetermined.

Study-level points and caveats: At doses 0.1 to 3.0 mg/kg, CD4+ and CD8+ clones expanded.

Trimming stripped 0 bases from V and 5 bases from J, with 10 bases between. This CDR3 has 14 amino acids. CDR1 is SGHNT and CDR2 is YENEEA in the germline V gene. Only in-frame clones appear in the TCRdb table, and some are missing; sequencing was by immunoSEQ multiplex PCR. The sample includes more than 70,000 clones, roughly 91% of them seen just once. This sequence joins TRBV11-3 and TRBJ1-1, with D possibly TRBD1 on 5 matching bases. Sequencing used CD4+ or CD8+ T cells sorted from blood, obtained in a trial of the OX40 agonist ivuxolimab. The sequence was obtained from an adult with an advanced solid tumor such as melanoma, head and neck, liver or kidney cancer. As DNA, the CDR3 is TGTGCCAGCAGCTTAGAGGGGGACTGGACTGAAGCTTTCTTT. Translated: CASSLEGDWTEAFF.